One T cell receptor (beta chain) is described in this entry. This record comes from a study of blood T cell repertoires in COVID-19. On the study more broadly: The United States, Italy and Spain supplied acute and convalescent COVID-19 samples.

Repertoires were generated with immunoSEQ multiplex PCR, while TCRdb's copy carries only in-frame clones and drops some. Among approximately 300,000 clones listed, around 87% were seen once. The specimen was peripheral blood. This TCR was sampled from a man in his fifties with active or convalescent COVID-19.

CDR3 amino acids: CATSGGGVTQYF. The DNA of the CDR3 is TGTGCCACCAGTGGAGGGGGAGTCACGCAGTATTTT. This sequence joins TRBV24-1 and TRBJ2-3; D is possibly TRBD1 (6 bases). The CDR3 has 12 residues. Germline-derived CDR1 and CDR2 are KGHDR and SFDVKD. V was cut by 5 bases and J by 9 bases, with 11 bases left in between.